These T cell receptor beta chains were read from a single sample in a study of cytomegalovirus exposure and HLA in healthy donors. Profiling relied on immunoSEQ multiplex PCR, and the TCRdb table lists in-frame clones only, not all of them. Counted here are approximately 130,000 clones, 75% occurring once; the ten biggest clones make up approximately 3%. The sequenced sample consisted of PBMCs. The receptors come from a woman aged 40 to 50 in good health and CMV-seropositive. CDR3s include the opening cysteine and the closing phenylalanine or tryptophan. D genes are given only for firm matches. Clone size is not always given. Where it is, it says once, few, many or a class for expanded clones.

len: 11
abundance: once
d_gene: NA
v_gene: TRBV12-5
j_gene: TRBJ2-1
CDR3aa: CASGRDNEQFF
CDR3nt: TGTGCTAGTGGTCGAGACAATGAGCAGTTCTTC

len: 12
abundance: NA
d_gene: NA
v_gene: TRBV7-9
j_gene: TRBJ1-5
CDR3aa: CASSLDYQPQHF
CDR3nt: TGTGCCAGCAGCTTAGACTACCAGCCCCAGCATTTT

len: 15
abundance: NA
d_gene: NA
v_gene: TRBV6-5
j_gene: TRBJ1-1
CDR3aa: CASSYSGLKNTEAFF
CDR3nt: TGTGCCAGCAGTTACTCGGGGCTAAAGAACACTGAAGCTTTCTTT

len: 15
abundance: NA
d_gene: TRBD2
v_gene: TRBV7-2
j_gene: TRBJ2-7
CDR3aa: CASTLSGGVSYEQYF
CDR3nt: TGTGCCAGCACTTTGAGCGGGGGGGTGTCCTACGAGCAGTACTTC

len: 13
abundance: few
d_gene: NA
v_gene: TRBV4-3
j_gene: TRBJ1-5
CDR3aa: CASSQDHSQPQHF
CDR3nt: TGCGCCAGCAGCCAAGATCACAGTCAGCCCCAGCATTTT

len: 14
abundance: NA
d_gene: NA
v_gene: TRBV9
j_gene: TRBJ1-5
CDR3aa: CASSVAGINQPQHF
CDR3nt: TGTGCCAGCAGCGTAGCAGGGATTAATCAGCCCCAGCATTTT

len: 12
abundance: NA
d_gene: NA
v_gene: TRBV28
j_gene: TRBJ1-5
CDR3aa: CASQQGPTPQHF
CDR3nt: TGTGCCAGTCAACAGGGCCCGACGCCCCAGCATTTT

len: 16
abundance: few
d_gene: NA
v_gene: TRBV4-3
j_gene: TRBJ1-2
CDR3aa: CASSQDNSAGNYGYTF
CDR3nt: TGCGCCAGCAGCCAAGATAATTCGGCAGGGAACTATGGCTACACCTTC

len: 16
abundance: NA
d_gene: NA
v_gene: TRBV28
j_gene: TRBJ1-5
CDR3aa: CASSLGGINSNQPQHF
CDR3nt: TGTGCCAGCAGTTTAGGAGGGATCAATAGCAATCAGCCCCAGCATTTT

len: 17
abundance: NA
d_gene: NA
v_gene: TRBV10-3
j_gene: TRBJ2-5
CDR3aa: CAISDPPEGAPRETQYF
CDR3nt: TGTGCCATCAGTGACCCCCCCGAGGGAGCTCCCCGGGAGACCCAGTACTTC

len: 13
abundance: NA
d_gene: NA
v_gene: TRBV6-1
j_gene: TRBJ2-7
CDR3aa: CATGGGVSYEQYF
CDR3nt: TGTGCCACCGGAGGGGGCGTCTCCTACGAGCAGTACTTC

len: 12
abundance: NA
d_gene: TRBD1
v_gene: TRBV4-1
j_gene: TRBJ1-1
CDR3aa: CASSQTTGTAFF
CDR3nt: TGCGCCAGCAGCCAAACGACAGGGACAGCTTTCTTT

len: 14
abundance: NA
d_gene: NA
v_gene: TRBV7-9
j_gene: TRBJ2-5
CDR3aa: CASSLTTARETQYF
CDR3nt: TGTGCCAGCAGCTTAACGACAGCCCGCGAGACCCAGTACTTC

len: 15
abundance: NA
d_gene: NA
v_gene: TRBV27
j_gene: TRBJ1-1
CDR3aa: CASSLAQGGSTEAFF
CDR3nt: TGTGCCAGCAGCTTAGCTCAGGGAGGGAGCACTGAAGCTTTCTTT

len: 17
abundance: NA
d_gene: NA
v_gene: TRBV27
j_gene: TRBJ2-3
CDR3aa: CASSLKFQRGWVDTQYF
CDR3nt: TGTGCCAGCAGTTTAAAGTTTCAGAGGGGGTGGGTAGATACGCAGTATTTT

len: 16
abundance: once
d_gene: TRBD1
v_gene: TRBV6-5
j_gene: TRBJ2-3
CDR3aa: CASSYQGVEITDTQYF
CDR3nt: TGTGCCAGCAGTTACCAGGGGGTAGAAATCACAGATACGCAGTATTTT

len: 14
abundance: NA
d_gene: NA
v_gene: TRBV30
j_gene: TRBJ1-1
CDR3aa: CAWSVPGLSTEAFF
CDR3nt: TGTGCCTGGAGTGTACCAGGGCTTAGCACTGAAGCTTTCTTT

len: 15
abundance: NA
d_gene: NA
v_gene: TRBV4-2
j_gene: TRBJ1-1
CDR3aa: CASSQDLRGAGEAFF
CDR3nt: TGTGCCAGCAGCCAAGATCTTCGGGGGGCTGGTGAAGCTTTCTTT

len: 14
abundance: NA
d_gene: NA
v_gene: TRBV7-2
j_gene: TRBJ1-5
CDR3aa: CASSPWGDNQPQHF
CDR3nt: TGTGCCAGCAGCCCTTGGGGGGACAATCAGCCCCAGCATTTT

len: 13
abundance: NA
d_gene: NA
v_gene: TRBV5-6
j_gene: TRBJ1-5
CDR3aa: CASSLAQNQPQHF
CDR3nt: TGTGCCAGCAGCTTGGCACAGAATCAGCCCCAGCATTTT

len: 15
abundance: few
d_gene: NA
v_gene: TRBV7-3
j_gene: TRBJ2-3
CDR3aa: CASSLRGPNTDTQYF
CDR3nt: TGTGCCAGCAGCTTGCGGGGCCCGAACACAGATACGCAGTATTTT

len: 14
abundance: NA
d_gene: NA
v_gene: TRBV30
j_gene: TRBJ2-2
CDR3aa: CAWRGQPNTGELFF
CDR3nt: TGTGCCTGGAGAGGACAGCCAAACACCGGGGAGCTGTTTTTT

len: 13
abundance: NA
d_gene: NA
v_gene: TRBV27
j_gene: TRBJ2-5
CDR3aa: CASSLGFGETQYF
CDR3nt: TGTGCCAGCAGTCTTGGGTTCGGGGAGACCCAGTACTTC

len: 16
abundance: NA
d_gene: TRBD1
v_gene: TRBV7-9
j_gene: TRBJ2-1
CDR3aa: CASSPFGQGSYNEQFF
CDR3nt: TGTGCCAGCAGCCCATTCGGACAGGGCTCCTACAATGAGCAGTTCTTC

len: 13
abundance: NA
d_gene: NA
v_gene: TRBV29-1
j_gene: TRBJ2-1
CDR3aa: CSVDTGTYNEQFF
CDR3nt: TGCAGCGTTGATACGGGGACATACAATGAGCAGTTCTTC

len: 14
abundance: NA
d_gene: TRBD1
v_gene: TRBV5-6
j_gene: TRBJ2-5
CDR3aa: CASSLGQGSETQYF
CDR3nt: TGTGCCAGCAGCTTGGGACAGGGGAGCGAGACCCAGTACTTC

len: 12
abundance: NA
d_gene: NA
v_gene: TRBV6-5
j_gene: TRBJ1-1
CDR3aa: CASTSVGSEAFF
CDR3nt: TGTGCCAGCACCTCGGTGGGCAGTGAAGCTTTCTTT

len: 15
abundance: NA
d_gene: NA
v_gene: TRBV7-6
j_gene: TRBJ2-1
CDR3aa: CASSLETGAYNEQFF
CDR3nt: TGTGCCAGCAGCTTAGAAACGGGGGCCTACAATGAGCAGTTCTTC

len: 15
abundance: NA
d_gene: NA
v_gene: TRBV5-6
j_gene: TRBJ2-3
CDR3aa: CASSLVGTYTDTQYF
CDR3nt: TGTGCCAGCAGCTTGGTTGGGACTTACACAGATACGCAGTATTTT

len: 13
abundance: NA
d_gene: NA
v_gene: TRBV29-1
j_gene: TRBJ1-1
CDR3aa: CSVPFGGNTEAFF
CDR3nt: TGCAGCGTCCCGTTCGGGGGGAACACTGAAGCTTTCTTT

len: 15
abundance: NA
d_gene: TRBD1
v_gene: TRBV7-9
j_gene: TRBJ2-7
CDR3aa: CASSLPRTGRYEQYF
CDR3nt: TGTGCCAGCAGCTTACCACGGACAGGGCGGTACGAGCAGTACTTC

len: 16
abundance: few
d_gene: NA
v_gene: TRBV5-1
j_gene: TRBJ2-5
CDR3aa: CASTVDPAGTWETQYF
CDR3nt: TGCGCCAGCACCGTGGATCCGGCGGGAACGTGGGAGACCCAGTACTTC

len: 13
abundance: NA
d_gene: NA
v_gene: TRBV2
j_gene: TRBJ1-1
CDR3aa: CASRDTEITEAFF
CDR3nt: TGTGCCAGCCGGGACACTGAAATTACTGAAGCTTTCTTT

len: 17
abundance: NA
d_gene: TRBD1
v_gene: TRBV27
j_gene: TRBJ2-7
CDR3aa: CASGIGNSGTGVYEQYF
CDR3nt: TGTGCCAGCGGGATTGGTAATTCCGGGACAGGCGTCTACGAGCAGTACTTC

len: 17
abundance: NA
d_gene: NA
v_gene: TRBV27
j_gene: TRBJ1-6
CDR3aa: CASSLSKGTLIPTPLHF
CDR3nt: TGTGCCAGCAGTTTATCTAAAGGGACACTAATTCCCACACCCCTCCACTTT

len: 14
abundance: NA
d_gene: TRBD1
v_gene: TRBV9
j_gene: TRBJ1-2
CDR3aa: CASSVGQGADGYTF
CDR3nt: TGTGCCAGCAGCGTAGGCCAGGGGGCTGATGGCTACACCTTC

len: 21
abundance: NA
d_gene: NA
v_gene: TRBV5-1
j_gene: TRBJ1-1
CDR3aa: CASSFTGKSPSRHSMNTEAFF
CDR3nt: TGCGCCAGCAGCTTTACAGGGAAAAGCCCCTCCAGGCACTCAATGAACACTGAAGCTTTCTTT

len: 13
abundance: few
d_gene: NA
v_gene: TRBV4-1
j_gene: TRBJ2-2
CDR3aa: CASSQERAAVLFF
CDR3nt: TGCGCCAGCAGCCAAGAGAGGGCGGCCGTGCTGTTTTTT

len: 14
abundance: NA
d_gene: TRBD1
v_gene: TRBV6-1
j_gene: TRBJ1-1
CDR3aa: CASSVGQGHTEAFF
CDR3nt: TGTGCCAGCAGTGTGGGACAGGGGCACACTGAAGCTTTCTTT

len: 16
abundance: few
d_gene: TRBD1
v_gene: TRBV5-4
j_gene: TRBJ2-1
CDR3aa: CASSLETGIPYNEQFF
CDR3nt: TGTGCCAGCAGCTTGGAGACAGGGATCCCTTACAATGAGCAGTTCTTC

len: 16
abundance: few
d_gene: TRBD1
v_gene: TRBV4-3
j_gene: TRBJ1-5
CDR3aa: CASSQDRTGTNQPQHF
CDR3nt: TGCGCCAGCAGCCAAGATCGGACAGGGACTAATCAGCCCCAGCATTTT

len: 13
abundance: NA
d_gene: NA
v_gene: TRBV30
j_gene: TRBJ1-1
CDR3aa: CAWTGTLNTEAFF
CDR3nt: TGTGCCTGGACCGGGACATTGAACACTGAAGCTTTCTTT

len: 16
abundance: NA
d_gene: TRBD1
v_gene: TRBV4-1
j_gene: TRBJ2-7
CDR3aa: CASSQPTGTGMYEQYF
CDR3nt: TGCGCCAGCAGCCAACCAACCGGGACAGGGATGTACGAGCAGTACTTC

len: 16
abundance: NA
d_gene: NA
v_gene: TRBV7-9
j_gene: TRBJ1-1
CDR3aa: CASSYLGGGTNTEAFF
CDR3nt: TGTGCCAGCAGCTATCTGGGGGGAGGAACGAACACTGAAGCTTTCTTT

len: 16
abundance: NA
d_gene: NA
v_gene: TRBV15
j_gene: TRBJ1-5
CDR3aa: CATSSPTERYNQPQHF
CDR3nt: TGTGCCACCAGCAGCCCGACTGAAAGGTACAATCAGCCCCAGCATTTT

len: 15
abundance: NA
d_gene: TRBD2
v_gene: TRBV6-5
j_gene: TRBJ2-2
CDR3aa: CASSYRREGHGELFF
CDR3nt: TGTGCCAGCAGTTATAGGCGGGAGGGGCACGGGGAGCTGTTTTTT